This T cell receptor beta chain was found in a study of early T cells in non-severe SARS-CoV-2 infection. Study-level background: Chains were not paired, and sequencing was done on bulk RNA from unsorted whole blood. Study observations and caveats: There was a bias toward anti-spike CD8 responses in VDJdb matching, which missed private and CD4 specificities.

There are many counts of this clonotype. Its antigen remains unknown. Individual cDNA molecules received unique molecular identifiers. TCRdb reanalysed the 5' RACE reads using MiXCR and keeps one entry per CDR3 protein. The sample lists around 98,000 distinct CDR3 sequences, approximately 10% occurring once. CDR1 SEHNR and CDR2 FQNEAQ come from the germline V gene (reference sequence). With 2 bases removed from V and 6 bases from J, the gap between germline ends came to 13 bases. CDR3 length: 14 amino acids. The sample taken for sequencing was whole blood. The receptor's source is an adult who was a healthcare worker with PCR-confirmed SARS-CoV-2 infection or an uninfected control (not recorded which). The gene calls are TRBV7-9 and TRBJ1-2, with D uncertain. CDR3 DNA: TGTGCCAGCAGCTTACACAGAAGTGAAGATGGCTACACCTTC. Its protein product is CASSLHRSEDGYTF.